Sequencing of this T cell receptor (beta chain) was carried out in a study of Graves' ophthalmopathy and Graves' hyperthyroidism. Study-level findings and limits: Among expanded thyroid clonotypes above 0.001 frequency, most also occurred in blood. A model of 13 signatures distinguished ophthalmopathy from stable hyperthyroidism at approximately 89% sensitivity and nearly 83% specificity.

This clonotype was observed at least ten times. Its antigen is still unknown. CDR3 length: 15 residues. V was shortened by 1 base and J by 1 base, with 10 bases between the two germline ends. Germline V gives CDR1 SGHTA, CDR2 FQGNSA. The TCR beta CDR3 regions underwent amplification from RNA transcripts. Second-round multiplex PCR came after a first-round RT-PCR that employed HTBI primers. TCRdb reprocessed the multiplex PCR reads via MiXCR and lists one record per CDR3 protein. The sample shows more than 300,000 distinct CDR3 sequences, about 18% of them seen only once. The receptor was isolated from an adult woman with stable Graves' hyperthyroidism. Sequenced input: peripheral blood. The V and J genes are TRBV7-2 and TRBJ1-1; no definite D call. The CDR3 nucleotides are TGTGCCAGCAGCTTAGGGGGAGCCTCGAACACTGAAGCTTTCTTT. Its translation is CASSLGGASNTEAFF.